This is a list of T cell receptor beta chains from one sample in a study of CD8 T cells in ankylosing spondylitis. TCRdb re-derived calls from the 5' RACE reads in MiXCR, one entry per CDR3 protein. This table holds about 42,000 distinct CDR3 sequences, more than 3% found once. The sequenced material came from blood, either unsorted or a sorted T cell fraction (not recorded which). The source is a female donor with ankylosing spondylitis or in good health (not recorded which). The CDR3 runs from the conserved cysteine through the conserved F or W.

TRBJ2-1	TRBV9	CASSVGLGPGHEQFF
TRBJ1-2	TRBV9	CASSVALGAYYGYTF
TRBJ2-3	TRBV9	CASSVETDRATDTQYF
TRBJ2-7	TRBV9	CASSVEGTPHHEQYF
TRBJ2-2	TRBV9	CASSLDRADTGELFF
TRBJ1-1	TRBV9	CASSATGSGEAFF
TRBJ1-6	TRBV9	CASSAGTGEHYNSPLHF
TRBJ2-1	TRBV9	CASSVEGTYNEQFF
TRBJ1-6	TRBV9	CASSVLGESPLHF
TRBJ2-6	TRBV9	CASSVTQGGSSGANVLTF
TRBJ2-1	TRBV9	CASSVRSNEQFF
TRBJ2-7	TRBV9	CASSRTVGIQTYEQYF
TRBJ1-2	TRBV9	CASSVATGGFGNGYTF
TRBJ1-1	TRBV9	CASSPGTVTTEAFF
TRBJ1-5	TRBV9	CASSVDGSPIEPQHF
TRBJ1-6	TRBV9	CASSAGQGSPLHF
TRBJ2-3	TRBV9	CASSVVGDHADTQYF
TRBJ2-2	TRBV9	CASSVVFPLAGSAGELFF
TRBJ2-3	TRBV9	CASSVAGGLFTDTQYF
TRBJ1-4	TRBV20-1	CSASNRGRGEKLFF
TRBJ2-5	TRBV9	CASSDLDRGETQYF
TRBJ1-2	TRBV9	CASSVELRSSNYGYTF
TRBJ2-2	TRBV9	CASSVGSELFF
TRBJ1-3	TRBV9	CASSVAPVLPGNTIYF
TRBJ2-1	TRBV9	CASSVGEISYNEQFF
TRBJ2-7	TRBV9	CASSARTGSSYEQYF
TRBJ1-6	TRBV9	CASSVRWGNDSPLHF
TRBJ2-2	TRBV9	CASSVEGVRNGELFF
TRBJ2-5	TRBV9	CASSAPGTLETQYF
TRBJ1-4	TRBV9	CASSVARGSTTTNEKLFF
TRBJ2-7	TRBV9	CASSVEQVGGEQYF
TRBJ1-4	TRBV21-1	CASNHGTGDEKLFF
TRBJ2-3	TRBV9	CASSVGPSGGSRTDTQYF
TRBJ2-3	TRBV9	CASSPIAASTDTQYF
TRBJ2-1	TRBV9	CASSVVTSGHNEQFF
TRBJ2-1	TRBV9	CASSALGGGARGEQFF
TRBJ2-3	TRBV9	CASSSRQDHTDTQYF
TRBJ1-1	TRBV9	CASNPNGIMNTEAFF
TRBJ1-1	TRBV9	CASSVAPGNTEAFF
TRBJ2-7	TRBV9	CASSRTVGTGGFDEQYF
TRBJ1-1	TRBV9	CASSVVGTAKNTEAFF
TRBJ2-4	TRBV9	CASSVEGAKNIQYF
TRBJ1-2	TRBV9	CASSPSVDGYTF
TRBJ1-2	TRBV9	CASSTPGGNYGYTF
TRBJ2-7	TRBV9	CASGPHSSSYEQYF
TRBJ1-5	TRBV9	CASAVSGYSNQPQHF
TRBJ2-7	TRBV9	CASSVAAGGYEQYF
TRBJ2-5	TRBV9	CASSPVGQSQETQYF
TRBJ2-1	TRBV9	CASSALDNAFYNEQFF
TRBJ1-3	TRBV9	CASSDWGGASSGNTIYF
TRBJ1-3	TRBV9	CASSASFSGNTIYF
TRBJ1-5	TRBV9	CASSGGDRGNQPQHF
TRBJ2-1	TRBV9	CASSLGTEREQFF
TRBJ1-4	TRBV9	CASSAEARGGEKLFF
TRBJ2-7	TRBV9	CASSRDSAYEQYF
TRBJ2-6	TRBV9	CASSPSYGTSGANVLTF
TRBJ2-1	TRBV9	CASTLGGGDNEQFF
TRBJ2-5	TRBV9	CASSVDLKETQYF